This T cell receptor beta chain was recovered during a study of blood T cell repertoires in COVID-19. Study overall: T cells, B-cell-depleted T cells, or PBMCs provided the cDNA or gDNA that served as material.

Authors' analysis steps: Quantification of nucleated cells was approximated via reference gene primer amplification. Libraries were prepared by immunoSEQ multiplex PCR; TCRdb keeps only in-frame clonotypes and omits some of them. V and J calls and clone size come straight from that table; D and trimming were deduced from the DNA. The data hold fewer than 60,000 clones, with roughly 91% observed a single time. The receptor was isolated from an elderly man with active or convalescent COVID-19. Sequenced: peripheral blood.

CDR3 loop: CANQRDRDSGNTIYF. The CDR3 DNA reads TGTGCCAACCAAAGGGACAGGGACTCTGGAAACACCATATATTTT. This chain connects TRBV7-9 to TRBJ1-3; TRBD1 matches at 9 bases. The CDR3 covers 15 residues. CDR1 and CDR2 (germline): SEHNR, FQNEAQ (reference sequence). With V trimmed by 10 bases and J by 0 bases, 7 bases remained unmatched.